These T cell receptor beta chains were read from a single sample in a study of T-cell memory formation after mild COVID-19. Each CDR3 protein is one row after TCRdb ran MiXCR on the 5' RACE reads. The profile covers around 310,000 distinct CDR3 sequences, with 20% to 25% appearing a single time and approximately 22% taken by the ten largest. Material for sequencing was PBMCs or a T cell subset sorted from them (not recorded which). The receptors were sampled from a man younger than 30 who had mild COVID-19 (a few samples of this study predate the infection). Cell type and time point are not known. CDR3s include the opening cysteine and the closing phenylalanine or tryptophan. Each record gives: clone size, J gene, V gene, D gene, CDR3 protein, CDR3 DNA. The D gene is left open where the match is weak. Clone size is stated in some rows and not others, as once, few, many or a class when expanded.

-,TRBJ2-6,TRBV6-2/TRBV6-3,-,CASTAANVLTF,TGTGCCAGCACGGCGGCCAACGTCCTGACTTTC
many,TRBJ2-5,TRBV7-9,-,CASSLQQETQYF,TGTGCCAGCAGCTTGCAGCAAGAGACCCAGTACTTC
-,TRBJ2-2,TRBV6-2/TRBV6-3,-,CASRPTRWSPNTGELFF,TGTGCCAGCCGACCTACAAGGTGGAGTCCGAACACCGGGGAGCTGTTTTTT
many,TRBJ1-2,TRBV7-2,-,CASTPPTTAVYGYTF,TGTGCCAGCACCCCTCCCACGACAGCCGTCTATGGCTACACCTTC
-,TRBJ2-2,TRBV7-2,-,CASSSGTFTGELFF,TGTGCCAGCAGCTCGGGGACTTTCACCGGGGAGCTGTTTTTT
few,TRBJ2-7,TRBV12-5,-,CASGLRGSYEQYF,TGTGCTAGTGGTTTGAGGGGCTCCTACGAGCAGTACTTC
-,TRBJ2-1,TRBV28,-,CASSFDPGTLWDEQFF,TGTGCCAGCAGTTTTGATCCTGGGACATTGTGGGATGAGCAGTTCTTC
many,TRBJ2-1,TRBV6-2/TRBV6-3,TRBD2,CASSLTSGSYNEQFF,TGTGCCAGCAGTTTGACTAGCGGCTCCTACAATGAGCAGTTCTTC
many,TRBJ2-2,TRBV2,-,CASRVREAGELFF,TGTGCCAGCAGGGTCAGGGAGGCCGGGGAGCTGTTTTTT
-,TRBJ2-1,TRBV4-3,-,CASSQEGDGNNEQFF,TGCGCCAGCAGCCAAGAAGGGGACGGCAACAATGAGCAGTTCTTC
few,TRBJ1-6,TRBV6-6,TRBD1,CASSYGTGSNSPLHF,TGTGCCAGCAGTTACGGGACAGGGTCAAATTCACCCCTCCACTTT
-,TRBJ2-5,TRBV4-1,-,CASSQAGGTQYF,TGCGCCAGCAGCCAAGCAGGAGGGACCCAGTACTTC
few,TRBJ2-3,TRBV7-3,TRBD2,CASSPIGGGSTDTQYF,TGTGCCAGCAGCCCTATCGGGGGGGGGAGCACAGATACGCAGTATTTT
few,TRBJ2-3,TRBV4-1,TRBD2,CASSRPSGGTDTQYF,TGCGCCAGCAGCCGTCCTAGCGGGGGCACAGATACGCAGTATTTT
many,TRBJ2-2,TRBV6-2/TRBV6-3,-,CASSYTDTGELFF,TGTGCCAGCAGTTACACAGACACCGGGGAGCTGTTTTTT
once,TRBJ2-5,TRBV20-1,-,CSARDRSGITQYF,TGCAGTGCTAGAGATCGTTCTGGAATTACCCAGTACTTC
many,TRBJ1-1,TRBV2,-,CASRTSGTEAFF,TGTGCCAGCAGGACCTCGGGAACTGAAGCTTTCTTT
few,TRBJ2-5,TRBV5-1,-,CASSPGVGETQYF,TGCGCCAGCAGCCCAGGGGTCGGGGAGACCCAGTACTTC
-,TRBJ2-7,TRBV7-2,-,CASSLGPRQATPYEQYF,TGTGCCAGCAGCTTAGGCCCTCGGCAGGCGACACCCTACGAGCAGTACTTC
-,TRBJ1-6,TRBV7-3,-,CASSSTYNSPLHF,TGTGCCAGCAGCTCGACATATAATTCACCCCTCCACTTT